The present TCR beta chain was sequenced within a study of blood T cell repertoires in COVID-19. Background on the study: There were acute and convalescent COVID-19 samples, and they came from the United States, Italy and Spain.

J lost 4 bases, V lost 1 base, and 6 bases had no gene match. Germline V gives CDR1 SGHAT, CDR2 FQNNGV. The CDR3 length is 15 residues. TCRdb's table, derived via immunoSEQ multiplex PCR, lists solely in-frame clones and lacks some. This sample has roughly 210,000 clones, with about 88% found just once. The chain combines TRBV11-2 with TRBJ2-7; 8 bases are a match to TRBD1. The sample taken for sequencing was peripheral blood. The origin of this receptor is a man aged 65 to 85 with acute or convalescent COVID-19. CDR3 loop: CASSLVQGQAYEQYF. Written as DNA, the CDR3 is TGTGCCAGCAGCTTAGTCCAGGGACAGGCTTACGAGCAGTACTTC.